This T cell receptor (beta chain) stems from a study of blood T cell repertoires in COVID-19. Original analysis: Scientists estimated how many nucleated cells there were by amplifying reference gene primers. Clones were sequenced by immunoSEQ multiplex PCR, and TCRdb holds only the in-frame ones, with some missing. The V and J calls and the clone size are those of that table, but D and trimming were determined from the DNA. The sample consists of 180,000 or so clones, roughly 84% of them appearing once. CDR3 length equals 14 residues. V gave up 4 bases and J gave up 1 base, with 10 bases separating them. Germline-derived CDR1 and CDR2 are PRHDT and FYEKMQ (reference sequence). This clone is a singleton in its sample.

Sequenced sample: peripheral blood. The chain recombines TRBV13 with TRBJ1-1, with TRBD1 as a possible D gene (6 bases). The TCR originated in a woman at least 80 years old with acute or convalescent COVID-19. The CDR3, as DNA: TGTGCCAGCAGCTCTCTCAGGGGGAACACTGAAGCTTTCTTT. It specifies CASSSLRGNTEAFF. Full variable domain (remainder filled in from reference TRBV13 and TRBJ1-1): AAGVIQSPRHLIKEKRETATLKCYPIPRHDTVYWYQQGPGQDPQFLISFYEKMQSDKGSIPDRFSAQQFSDYHSELNMSSLELGDSALYFCASSSLRGNTEAFFGQGTRLTVV.